Below, 4 T cell receptor beta chains from the same sample are listed, as sequenced in a study of beta chain features in type 1 diabetes. The sequenced template was cDNA made from the entire isolated RNA. Libraries were prepared by immunoSEQ multiplex PCR; TCRdb keeps only in-frame clonotypes and omits some of them. The sample consists of 120,000 to 150,000 clones, 40% to 55% of them appearing once. Material for sequencing was Tregs from blood. The receptor set was obtained from a man aged 18 to 29 in good health.

This chain connects TRBV29-1 to TRBJ2-1; 12 nucleotides match TRBD1. The CDR3 extends over 13 amino acids. Germline lookup yields CDR1 SQVTM and CDR2 ANQGSEA. The CDR3 spells CMGGDRGHSEQFF. In nucleotides, the CDR3 is TGCATGGGGGGGGACAGGGGGCACTCTGAGCAGTTCTTC.

This chain joins TRBV7-9 and TRBJ2-7; 7 positions agree with TRBD2. Germline CDR1 SEHNR, CDR2 FQNEAQ (reference sequence). V lost 1 base to trimming and J lost 5 bases; unmatched junction nucleotides: 5. The CDR3 loop spans 14 amino acids. As DNA, the CDR3 is TGTGCCAGCAGCTTAGTGGGAGGGTCGGACGAGCAGTACTTC. Translated: CASSLVGGSDEQYF.

V gene TRBV7-2 combines with J gene TRBJ2-3, with TRBD2 as a possible D gene (5 bases). Germline V gives CDR1 SGHTA, CDR2 FQGNSA. The V end lost 3 bases, the J end lost 4 bases, and 14 bases lay between the germline ends. This CDR3 spans 15 amino acids. CDR3 sequence: CASSLRRGAPDTQYF. The CDR3 DNA reads as TGTGCCAGCAGCTTGAGACGGGGAGCTCCAGATACGCAGTATTTT.

This clone was found a few times. This chain connects TRBV30 to TRBJ1-1, with D possibly matching TRBD1 (6 bases). The V end lost 2 bases, the J end lost 0 bases, and 13 bases lay between the germline ends. CDR1 is GTSNPN and CDR2 is SVGIG in the germline V gene (reference sequence). This CDR3 spans 15 amino acids. CDR3 sequence: CAWSIKGEMNTEAFF. For the CDR3, the DNA is TGTGCCTGGAGTATTAAGGGGGAAATGAACACTGAAGCTTTCTTT.